Following are 21 T cell receptor beta chains from one sample sequenced in a study of vaccination and CD4 T cells after COVID-19. Their antigens are not known. The treatment was: approximately 11-day PBMC culture with coronavirus spike peptide pools or control peptides (ViraFEST assay). An Oncomine TCR Beta short-read assay was used to sequence the DNA from cultured CD4+ T cells. One entry per CDR3 protein results from TCRdb running MiXCR on the PCR reads. The sample includes 15,000 to 25,000 distinct CDR3 sequences, under 45% of them seen just once. Sequencing input: cultured CD4+ T cells from blood. Receptors were obtained from a human donor with COVID-19.

This clonotype was seen a few times. This sequence joins TRBV11-2 and TRBJ2-6; no clear D. Trimming removed 3 bases from V and 1 base from J, with 4 bases in between. From germline, CDR1 is SGHAT and CDR2 FQNNGV. The CDR3 spans 14 residues. The CDR3 region is CASSLVSGANVLTF. The DNA of the CDR3 is TGTGCCAGCAGCTTGGTTTCTGGGGCCAACGTCCTGACTTTC.

The gene calls are TRBV24-1 and TRBJ1-4, with 9 bases aligning to TRBD1. CDR1 is KGHDR, CDR2 SFDVKD, per germline. Unmatched junction bases numbered 4, after V lost 6 bases and J lost 6 bases. The CDR3 is 14 amino acids. In DNA, the CDR3 is TGTGCCACCAGTCCGGACAGGGGCGATGAAAAACTGTTTTTT. This codes for CATSPDRGDEKLFF.

This chain links TRBV6-2 or TRBV6-3 with TRBJ2-3; 7 positions match TRBD2. V trimming: 10 bases; J trimming: 2 bases; junction bases outside the gene matches: 12. Germline V lookup: CDR1 MNHEY, CDR2 SVGEGT. The CDR3 spans 15 residues. The CDR3 loop is CATKSAGRNTDTQYF. DNA of the CDR3: TGTGCCACTAAGTCAGCGGGGAGAAACACAGATACGCAGTATTTT.

The chain carries TRBV6-1 and TRBJ2-1, with TRBD2 matching 8 bases. This CDR3 region has 14 residues. Germline trimming cut 4 bases from V and 7 bases from J; bases unmatched to any gene: 6. Germline-derived CDR1 and CDR2 are MNHNS and SASEGT. Here the CDR3 reads CASSAPGGGNEQFF. CDR3 nucleotides: TGTGCCAGCAGTGCCCCGGGGGGGGGAAATGAGCAGTTCTTC.

The J gene is TRBJ1-4, the V gene TRBV20-1; unclear D gene. The CDR3 covers 13 residues. Germline values: CDR1 DFQATT, CDR2 SNEGSKA (reference sequence). Deletions cut 6 bases from V and 8 bases from J, with 16 bases between. This CDR3 reads CSAPQLDGEKLFF. The CDR3 DNA sequence: TGCAGTGCCCCGCAACTTGATGGGGAAAAACTGTTTTTT.

The chain links TRBV2 to TRBJ2-2, with D possibly being TRBD1 (5 bases). Trimming cost V 6 bases and J 4 bases, with 15 bases left between them. CDR1 is SNHLY and CDR2 is FYNNEI in the germline V gene. The CDR3 length is 15 residues. CDR3 coding DNA: TGTGCCAGCAGCAACAGGCGACGAGGCACCGGGGAGCTGTTTTTT. Translated, it gives CASSNRRRGTGELFF.

The sample holds a few counts of this clonotype. The V and J genes are TRBV5-4 and TRBJ2-5; 8 positions match TRBD2. Germline V CDR1 and CDR2: SGHNT, YYREEE (reference sequence). V was pared by 0 bases and J by 5 bases, with 6 bases of the junction left unmatched. This CDR3 contains 15 residues. CDR3 DNA: TGTGCCAGCAGCTTGGATCGGGGGGGCCGGGAGACCCAGTACTTC. The encoded protein is CASSLDRGGRETQYF.

The rearrangement joins TRBV6-5 to TRBJ2-1; the match to TRBD2 covers 9 bases. The length of the CDR3 is 14 residues. The germline V gene encodes CDR1 MNHEY and CDR2 SVGAGI. With V trimmed by 2 bases and J by 7 bases, 3 bases remained unmatched. The CDR3 bases are TGTGCCAGCAGTTACCGAGGACTAGCGAATGAGCAGTTCTTC. Translation gives CASSYRGLANEQFF.

This sequence joins TRBV12-3 or TRBV12-4 and TRBJ1-1; D not resolved. V was trimmed by 3 bases and J by 5 bases, leaving 4 bases between them. CDR3 length: 11 residues. The CDR3 reads CASSLGTEAFF. In DNA, the CDR3 is TGTGCCAGCAGTTTGGGTACTGAAGCTTTCTTT.

The V and J genes are TRBV24-1 and TRBJ2-5; D unresolved. Germline CDR1 and CDR2: KGHDR and SFDVKD. The V end was cut by 1 base, the J end by 5 bases, with 4 bases between. The CDR3 has 12 amino acids. The CDR3 DNA sequence: TGTGCCACCAGTGATTTTGGGGAGACCCAGTACTTC. This encodes CATSDFGETQYF.

This clonotype was counted a few times. The rearrangement joins TRBV6-1 to TRBJ2-2; TRBD1 matches at 9 bases. Germline V gene lookup returns CDR1 MNHNS and CDR2 SASEGT. V was pared by 4 bases and J by 6 bases, with 9 bases of the junction left unmatched. The CDR3 covers 16 residues. The CDR3 region is CASSALPGQGPGELFF. CDR3 coding DNA: TGTGCCAGCAGTGCACTACCGGGACAGGGCCCCGGGGAGCTGTTTTTT.

The chain is built from TRBV7-2 and TRBJ1-4; a possible D gene is TRBD1 (6 bases). This CDR3 contains 15 residues. V lost 2 bases, J lost 6 bases, and 13 bases lay in between. Germline V lookup: CDR1 SGHTA, CDR2 FQGNSA. CDR3 protein: CASSLLTGSYEKLFF. In nucleotides, the CDR3 is TGTGCCAGCAGCTTACTAACAGGGAGCTATGAAAAACTGTTTTTT.

The chain carries TRBV12-3 or TRBV12-4 and TRBJ2-3; 10 bases match TRBD1. The CDR3 runs to 17 residues. V was clipped by 4 bases and J by 3 bases; unmatched bases: 10. CDR3: CASSSDRDRGLTDTQYF. The CDR3 DNA reads as TGTGCCAGCAGTTCCGATCGTGACAGGGGGCTTACAGATACGCAGTATTTT.

The chain carries TRBV5-8 and TRBJ1-5; no reliable D call. The germline V and J ends were trimmed by 0 bases and 0 bases, with 7 bases remaining between them. CDR1 and CDR2 from the germline V gene are SGHTS and YDEGEE. The CDR3 loop spans 15 amino acids. The CDR3 is CASSLGQASNQPQHF. The CDR3 nucleotides read TGTGCCAGCAGCTTGGGGCAGGCTAGCAATCAGCCCCAGCATTTT.

The table lists this clonotype with a count of one. This chain links TRBV6-1 with TRBJ2-1, with TRBD2 matching 11 bases. J was trimmed by 1 base and V by 0 bases; bases with no gene match: 2. Germline V gene lookup returns CDR1 MNHNS and CDR2 SASEGT. The CDR3 sequence is 17 residues long. CDR3 in amino acids: CASSEARLAGSYNEQFF. CDR3 nucleotides: TGTGCCAGCAGTGAAGCGCGACTAGCGGGGTCCTACAATGAGCAGTTCTTC.

The gene calls are TRBV4-3 and TRBJ1-6; a weak D match, TRBD1 (5 bases). Per the germline V gene, CDR1 is LGHNA and CDR2 is YSLEER. The CDR3 has 17 residues. Trimming pared 1 base from V and 4 bases from J, leaving 14 bases between. DNA for the CDR3: TGCGCCAGCAGCCAAGGTGGTCACGGGGCTTATAATTCACCCCTCCACTTT. Protein product: CASSQGGHGAYNSPLHF.

There are a few counts of this clonotype. This chain connects TRBV30 to TRBJ1-1; D remains ambiguous. Trimming took off 2 bases at V and 3 bases at J, with 16 bases between the two ends. The CDR3 length is 15 residues. Germline loops: CDR1 GTSNPN, CDR2 SVGIG (reference sequence). In nucleotides, the CDR3 is TGTGCCTGGAGTCTATCTTTACGATCGGACACTGAAGCTTTCTTT. Its protein product is CAWSLSLRSDTEAFF.

The rearrangement joins TRBV2 to TRBJ1-5; D remains ambiguous. V gave up 4 bases and J gave up 0 bases, with 10 bases separating them. The V gene's germline CDR1 is SNHLY and CDR2 FYNNEI. The CDR3 covers 15 residues. CDR3 DNA sequence: TGTGCCAGCAGTGGCTCGGGAACTAGCAATCAGCCCCAGCATTTT. As protein: CASSGSGTSNQPQHF.

V and J are TRBV15 and TRBJ2-5; 7 bases line up with TRBD2. V lost 1 base, J lost 5 bases, and 7 bases stayed unmatched. The CDR3 covers 15 residues. Germline V gene sequence: CDR1 LNHNV, CDR2 YYDKDF (reference sequence). CDR3 bases: TGTGCCACCAGCAGAGGACGCGAGGGAGGGGAGACCCAGTACTTC. It specifies CATSRGREGGETQYF.

The chain combines TRBV28 with TRBJ1-5; D is undetermined. CDR1 is MDHEN and CDR2 is SYDVKM in the germline V gene. V was shortened by 5 bases and J by 6 bases, with 8 bases between the two germline ends. The CDR3 runs 12 residues. The CDR3 loop reads CASSLRTQPQHF. The CDR3 coding sequence is TGTGCCAGCAGTCTAAGGACTCAGCCCCAGCATTTT. Drawing the rest from reference TRBV28 and TRBJ1-5, the complete variable domain is DVKVTQSSRYLVKRTGEKVFLECVQDMDHENMFWYRQDPGLGLRLIYFSYDVKMKEKGDIPEGYSVSREKKERFSLILESASTNQTSMYLCASSLRTQPQHFGDGTRLSIL.

This sequence joins TRBV19 and TRBJ2-5; D is possibly TRBD1 (7 bases). Trimming cost V 5 bases and J 4 bases, with 17 bases left between them. This CDR3 comprises 15 residues. Germline V CDR1 and CDR2: LNHDA, SQIVND (reference sequence). In DNA, the CDR3 is TGTGCCAGTAGTGAGACAGGGAGGAGAATAGAGACCCAGTACTTC. It codes for CASSETGRRIETQYF.